This is a list of T cell receptor beta chains from one sample in a study of CD8+ T cells in alopecia areata. Profiling relied on immunoSEQ multiplex PCR, and the TCRdb table lists in-frame clones only, not all of them. The sample has fewer than 250,000 clones; less than 45% are singletons. The sample in question was CD4+ T cells sorted from blood, obtained at approximately week 34, from a patient treated with tofacitinib. The receptor source for this set is a human donor with alopecia areata. Both conserved end residues are part of each CDR3. Clone size is stated in some rows and not others, as once, few, many or a class when expanded.

V	size	J	CDR3
TRBV6-5	once	TRBJ1-2	CASSYSTTGANYGYTF
TRBV28	few	TRBJ2-7	CASSSTGQSSYEQYF
TRBV9	-	TRBJ2-7	CASSVGEGTPPYEQYF
TRBV18	-	TRBJ1-5	CASSRSGTDYQPQHF
TRBV4-1	-	TRBJ2-1	CASSQDRGALTFNEQFF
TRBV15	once	TRBJ2-4	CATSRRTGLNIQYF
TRBV7-8	-	TRBJ2-5	CASSLGQGEETQYF
TRBV6-1	-	TRBJ2-7	CASSSQLSYEQYF
TRBV10-3	-	TRBJ2-5	CAISAANQETQYF
TRBV12-5	few	TRBJ2-3	CASGLVIGTDSTDTQYF
TRBV29-1	-	TRBJ1-2	CSVQEFLNYGYTF
TRBV5-1	-	TRBJ2-2	CASSYYPTTENTGELFF
TRBV2	-	TRBJ2-6	CASTRESGANVLTF
TRBV13	-	TRBJ1-2	CASSFGPPRATYGYTF
TRBV25-1	-	TRBJ1-6	CASTLGPSPLHF
TRBV25-1	-	TRBJ2-6	CASSERDRSFSGANVLTF
TRBV29-1	-	TRBJ2-7	CSVLLAGGPGEQYF
TRBV18	few	TRBJ2-2	CASSPRDRDSGELFF
TRBV5-1	once	TRBJ1-3	CASSLTGISGNTIYF
TRBV6-1	few	TRBJ1-5	CASSEGGNSGGNQPQHF
TRBV2	-	TRBJ1-2	CASSPGQRNGYTF
TRBV9	-	TRBJ1-5	CASSVGKGSQNQPQHF
TRBV30	-	TRBJ2-3	CAWSDGVTDTQYF
TRBV5-4	few	TRBJ1-2	CASSLWDNNYGYTF
TRBV6-5	many	TRBJ1-1	CASRPPTVSAEAFF
TRBV30	-	TRBJ2-1	CASRGLAGGGNEQFF
TRBV6-6	-	TRBJ2-6	CASSYSVGVGANVLTF
TRBV2	-	TRBJ1-1	CASSEGQYPVFTEAFF
TRBV19	few	TRBJ1-5	CASSPQGSWNQPQHF
TRBV14	-	TRBJ2-5	CASSRLETPVQETQYF
TRBV7-9	-	TRBJ1-1	CASRLGPFMNTEAFF
TRBV7-2	-	TRBJ2-7	CASSLILAGGTSYEQYF
TRBV11-2	-	TRBJ2-7	CASSKDRVRQYF
TRBV6-6	many	TRBJ1-5	CASSPPTGQPQHF
TRBV2	-	TRBJ2-7	CASSAVGSGYEQYF
TRBV5-1	-	TRBJ1-1	CASRDILNTEAFF
TRBV29-1	-	TRBJ2-3	CSVEGDKITDTQYF